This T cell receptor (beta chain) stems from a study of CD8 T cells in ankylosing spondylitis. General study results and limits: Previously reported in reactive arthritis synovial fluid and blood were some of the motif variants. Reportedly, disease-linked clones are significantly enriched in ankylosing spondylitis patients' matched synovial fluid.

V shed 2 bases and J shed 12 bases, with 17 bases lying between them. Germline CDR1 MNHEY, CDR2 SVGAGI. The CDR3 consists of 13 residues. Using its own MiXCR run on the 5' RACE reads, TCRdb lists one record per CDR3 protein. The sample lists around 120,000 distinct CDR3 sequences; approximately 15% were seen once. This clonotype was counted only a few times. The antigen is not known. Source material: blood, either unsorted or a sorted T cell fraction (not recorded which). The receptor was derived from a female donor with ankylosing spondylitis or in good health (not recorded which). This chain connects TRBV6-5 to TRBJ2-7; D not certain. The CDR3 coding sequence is TGTGCCAGCAGTTACCTATCCTCAGACTTTCGGTACTTC. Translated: CASSYLSSDFRYF.